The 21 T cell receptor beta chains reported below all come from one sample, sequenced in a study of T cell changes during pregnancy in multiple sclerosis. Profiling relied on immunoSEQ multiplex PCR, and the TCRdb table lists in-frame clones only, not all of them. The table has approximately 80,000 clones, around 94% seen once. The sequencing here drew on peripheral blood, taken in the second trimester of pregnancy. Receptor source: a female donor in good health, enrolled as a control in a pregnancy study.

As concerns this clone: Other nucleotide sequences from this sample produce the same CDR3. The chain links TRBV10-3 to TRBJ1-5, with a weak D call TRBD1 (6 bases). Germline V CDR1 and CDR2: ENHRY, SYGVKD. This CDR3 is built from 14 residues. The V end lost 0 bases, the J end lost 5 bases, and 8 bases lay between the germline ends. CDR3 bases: TGTGCCATCAGTGAGTCCGCAGGGGATCAGCCCCAGCATTTT. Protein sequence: CAISESAGDQPQHF.

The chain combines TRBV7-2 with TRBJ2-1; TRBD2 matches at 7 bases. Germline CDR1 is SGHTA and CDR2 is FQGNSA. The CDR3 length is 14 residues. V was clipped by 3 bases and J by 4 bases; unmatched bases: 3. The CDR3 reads CASSFRDYYNEQFF. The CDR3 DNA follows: TGTGCCAGCAGCTTCCGGGACTATTACAATGAGCAGTTCTTC.

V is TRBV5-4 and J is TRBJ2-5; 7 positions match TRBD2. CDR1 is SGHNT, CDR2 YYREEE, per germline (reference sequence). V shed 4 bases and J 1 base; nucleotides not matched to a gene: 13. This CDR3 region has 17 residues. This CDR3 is CASSRRASGVTQETQYF. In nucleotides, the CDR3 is TGTGCCAGCAGCCGTAGGGCCAGCGGGGTAACCCAAGAGACCCAGTACTTC.

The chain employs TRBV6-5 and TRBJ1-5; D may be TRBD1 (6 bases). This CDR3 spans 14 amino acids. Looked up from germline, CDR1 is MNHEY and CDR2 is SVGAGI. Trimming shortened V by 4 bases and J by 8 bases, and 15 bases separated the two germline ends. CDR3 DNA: TGTGCCAGCAGTTCCGGACAGCCATGGGAGCCCCAGCATTTT. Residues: CASSSGQPWEPQHF.

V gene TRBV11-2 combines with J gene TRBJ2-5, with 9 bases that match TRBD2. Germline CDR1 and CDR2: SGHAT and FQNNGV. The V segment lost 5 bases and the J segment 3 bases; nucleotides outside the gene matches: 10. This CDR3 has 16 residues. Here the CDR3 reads CASSPGALAGKETQYF. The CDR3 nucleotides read TGTGCCAGCAGCCCCGGGGCTCTAGCGGGGAAAGAGACCCAGTACTTC.

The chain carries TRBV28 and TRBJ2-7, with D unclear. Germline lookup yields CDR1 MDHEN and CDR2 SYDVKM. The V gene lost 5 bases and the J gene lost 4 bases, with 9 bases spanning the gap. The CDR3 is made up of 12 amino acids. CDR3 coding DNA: TGTGCCAGCAGTGCCACAGATTACGAGCAGTACTTC. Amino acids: CASSATDYEQYF.

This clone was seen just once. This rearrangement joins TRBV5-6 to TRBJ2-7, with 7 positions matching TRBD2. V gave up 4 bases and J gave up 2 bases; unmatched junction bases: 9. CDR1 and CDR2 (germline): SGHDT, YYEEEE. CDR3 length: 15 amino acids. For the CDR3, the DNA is TGTGCCAGCAGCCCCAGCGGGACCAGCCCCTACGAGCAGTACTTC. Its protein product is CASSPSGTSPYEQYF.

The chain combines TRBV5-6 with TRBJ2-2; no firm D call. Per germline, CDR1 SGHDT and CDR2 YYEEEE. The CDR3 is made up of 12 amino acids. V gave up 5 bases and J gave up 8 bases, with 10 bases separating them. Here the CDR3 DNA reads TGTGCCAGCAGGTTTCTGGCAGGGGAGCTGTTTTTT. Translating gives CASRFLAGELFF.

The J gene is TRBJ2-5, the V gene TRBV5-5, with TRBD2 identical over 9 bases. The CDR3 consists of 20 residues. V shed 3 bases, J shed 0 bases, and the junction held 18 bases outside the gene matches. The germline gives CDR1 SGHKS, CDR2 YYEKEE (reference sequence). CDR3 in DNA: TGTGCCAGCAGCTGGGGGTGGGGTAGCGGGAGACCCCTTCACCAAGAGACCCAGTACTTC. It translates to CASSWGWGSGRPLHQETQYF.

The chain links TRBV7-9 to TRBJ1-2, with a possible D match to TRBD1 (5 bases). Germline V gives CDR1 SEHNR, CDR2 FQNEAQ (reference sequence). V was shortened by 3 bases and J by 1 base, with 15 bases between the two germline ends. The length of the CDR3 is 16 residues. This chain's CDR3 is CASSFGLGDHNYGYTF. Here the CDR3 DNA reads TGTGCCAGCAGCTTTGGATTAGGGGATCATAACTATGGCTACACCTTC.

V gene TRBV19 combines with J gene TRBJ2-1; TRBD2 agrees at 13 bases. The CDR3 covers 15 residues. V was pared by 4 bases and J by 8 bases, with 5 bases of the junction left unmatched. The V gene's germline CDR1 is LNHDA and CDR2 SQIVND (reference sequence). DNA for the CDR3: TGTGCCAGTAGTAAACTAGCGGGAGGGCCAGATGAGCAGTTCTTC. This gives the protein CASSKLAGGPDEQFF.

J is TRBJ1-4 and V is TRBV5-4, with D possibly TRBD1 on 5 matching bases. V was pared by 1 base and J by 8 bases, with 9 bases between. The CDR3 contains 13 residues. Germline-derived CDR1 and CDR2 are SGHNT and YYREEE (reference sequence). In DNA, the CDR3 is TGTGCCAGCAGCTTGTTGGCAGGGGAAAAACTGTTTTTT. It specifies CASSLLAGEKLFF.

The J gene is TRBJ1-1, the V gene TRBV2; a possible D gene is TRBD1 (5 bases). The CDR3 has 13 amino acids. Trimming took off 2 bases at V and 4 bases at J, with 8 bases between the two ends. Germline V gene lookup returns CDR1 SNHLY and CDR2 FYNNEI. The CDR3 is CASSEQGGTEAFF. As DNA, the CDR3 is TGTGCCAGCAGTGAACAGGGAGGCACTGAAGCTTTCTTT.

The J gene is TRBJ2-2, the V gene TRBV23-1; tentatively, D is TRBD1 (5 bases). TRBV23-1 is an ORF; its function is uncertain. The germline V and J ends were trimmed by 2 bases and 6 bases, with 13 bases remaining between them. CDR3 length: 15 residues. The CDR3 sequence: CASSQTPIRAGELFF. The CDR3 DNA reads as TGCGCCAGCAGTCAAACCCCAATCAGGGCCGGGGAGCTGTTTTTT.

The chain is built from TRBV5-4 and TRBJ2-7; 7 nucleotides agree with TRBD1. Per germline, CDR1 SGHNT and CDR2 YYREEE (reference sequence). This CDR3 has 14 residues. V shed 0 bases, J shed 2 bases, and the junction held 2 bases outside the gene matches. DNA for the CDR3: TGTGCCAGCAGCTTGGGGCAGGGGGCCTACGAGCAGTACTTC. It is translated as CASSLGQGAYEQYF.

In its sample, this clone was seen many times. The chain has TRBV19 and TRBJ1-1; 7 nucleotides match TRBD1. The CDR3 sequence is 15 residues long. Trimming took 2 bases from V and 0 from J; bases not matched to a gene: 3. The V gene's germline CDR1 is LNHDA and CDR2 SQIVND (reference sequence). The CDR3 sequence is CASSIRQGMNTEAFF. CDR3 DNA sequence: TGTGCCAGTAGTATAAGACAGGGAATGAACACTGAAGCTTTCTTT.

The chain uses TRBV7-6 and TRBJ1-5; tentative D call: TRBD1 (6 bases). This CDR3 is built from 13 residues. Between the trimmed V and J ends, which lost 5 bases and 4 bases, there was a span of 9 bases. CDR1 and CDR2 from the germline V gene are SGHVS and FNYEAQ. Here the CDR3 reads CASSPGQNQPQHF. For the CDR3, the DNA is TGTGCCAGCAGCCCTGGACAGAATCAGCCCCAGCATTTT.

CDR3 sequence (DNA): TGTGCCAGTAGCACCGAACGGGACAGGAACAATGAGCAGTTCTTC. Translating it yields CASSTERDRNNEQFF. The chain is built from TRBV19 and TRBJ2-1; 8 nucleotides align to TRBD1. The CDR3 totals 15 residues. The junction had 9 bases not matched to a gene; V was cut back by 6 bases and J by 5 bases. In germline, CDR1 is LNHDA, CDR2 SQIVND (reference sequence).

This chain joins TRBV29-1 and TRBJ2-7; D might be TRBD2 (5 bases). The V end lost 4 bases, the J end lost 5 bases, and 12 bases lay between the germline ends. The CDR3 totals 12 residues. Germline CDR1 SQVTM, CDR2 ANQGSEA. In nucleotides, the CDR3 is TGCAGCGTTGGTCCTAGCTACCACGAGCAGTACTTC. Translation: CSVGPSYHEQYF.

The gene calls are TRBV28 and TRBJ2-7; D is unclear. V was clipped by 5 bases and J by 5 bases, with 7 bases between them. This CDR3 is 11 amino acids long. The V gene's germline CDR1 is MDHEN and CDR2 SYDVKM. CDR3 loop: CASSPTNEQYF. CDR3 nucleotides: TGTGCCAGCAGTCCCACTAACGAGCAGTACTTC.

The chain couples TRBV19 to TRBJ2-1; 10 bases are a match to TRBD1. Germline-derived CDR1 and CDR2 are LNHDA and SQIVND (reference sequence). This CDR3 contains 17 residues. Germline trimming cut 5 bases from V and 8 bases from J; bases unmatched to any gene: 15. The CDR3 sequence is CASSPIMSGQGGDEQFF. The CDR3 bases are TGTGCCAGTAGTCCCATTATGTCTGGACAGGGGGGGGATGAGCAGTTCTTC.